A single sample gave rise to the 3 T cell receptor beta chains below, sequenced in a study of blood T cell repertoires in COVID-19. The repertoire was sequenced with immunoSEQ multiplex PCR; TCRdb's copy has only in-frame clones and lacks some. The sample contains 80,000 to 95,000 clones, roughly 88% of which appear only once. The material sequenced was peripheral blood. These receptors were taken from a human donor in a cohort sampled during active COVID-19.

This chain uses TRBV15 with TRBJ1-1; possibly TRBD1 for D (5 bases). V gave up 5 bases and J gave up 4 bases, with 14 bases separating them. The CDR3 contains 14 residues. CDR1 and CDR2 (germline): LNHNV, YYDKDF (reference sequence). CDR3 bases: TGTGCCACCAGCGGGGGGGTCGTGGGCACTGAAGCTTTCTTT. Its protein is CATSGGVVGTEAFF.

V is TRBV28 and J is TRBJ2-7, with TRBD2 identical over 11 bases. Germline CDR1 is MDHEN and CDR2 is SYDVKM. The CDR3 runs 15 residues. The junction had 6 bases not matched to a gene; V was cut back by 6 bases and J by 2 bases. In DNA, the CDR3 is TGTGCCAGCAGGATTATAGCGGGAGGGCCCTACGAGCAGTACTTC. It specifies CASRIIAGGPYEQYF.

The V and J genes are TRBV5-1 and TRBJ2-1; 10 bases map to TRBD1. Trimming at V came to 3 bases and at J to 9 bases, leaving 9 bases not matched to a gene. The CDR3 extends over 15 amino acids. Germline lookup yields CDR1 SGHRS and CDR2 YFSETQ. This CDR3 is CASSSHFGTGVEQFF. The CDR3 DNA sequence: TGCGCCAGCAGCTCCCACTTCGGGACAGGGGTTGAGCAGTTCTTC.